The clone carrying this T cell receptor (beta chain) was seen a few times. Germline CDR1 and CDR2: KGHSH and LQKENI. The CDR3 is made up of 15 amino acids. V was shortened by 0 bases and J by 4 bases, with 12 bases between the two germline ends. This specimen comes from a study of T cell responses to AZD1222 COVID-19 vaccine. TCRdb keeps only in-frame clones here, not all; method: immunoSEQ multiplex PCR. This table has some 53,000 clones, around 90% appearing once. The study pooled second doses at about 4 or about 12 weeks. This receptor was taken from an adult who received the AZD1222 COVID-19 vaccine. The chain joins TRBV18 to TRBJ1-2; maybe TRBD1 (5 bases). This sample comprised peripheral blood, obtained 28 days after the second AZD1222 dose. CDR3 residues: CASSPPMGTGYGYTF. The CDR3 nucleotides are TGTGCCAGCTCACCACCTATGGGGACGGGCTATGGCTACACCTTC.